The 24 T cell receptor delta chains below were found in one sample sequenced in a study of γδ T cells in repeated Plasmodium falciparum infection. TCRdb re-processed the multiplex PCR reads using CATT. The data contain around 82,000 delta-chain clones, roughly 1.4% of them singletons. Gammadelta T cells were flow-sorted from PBMC into Vgamma9/Vdelta2+ and Vdelta2-negative populations for bulk analysis. The sequencing input was gamma-delta T cells from blood. These receptors all come from a pool of human donors (malaria-infected and uninfected, not separated).

There are a few counts of this clone. For this DNA, TCRdb reports the protein of a much larger clone, which diverges at residue 3, most likely from a read error; the protein presented here is translated directly from the DNA. This rearrangement joins TRDV1 to TRDJ1; 13 bases map to TRDD3. No J segment appears in TCRdb, so it was assigned here by matching the sequence to germline. The CDR3 runs 29 residues. Germline CDR1 TSWWSYY, CDR2 QGS. The CDR3 is CAPGRGHFLLRYWGIRTDDFGLSTDKLIF. CDR3 nucleotide sequence: TGTGCTCCTGGGAGGGGACATTTCCTACTCCGGTACTGGGGGATACGGACTGACGACTTCGGTTTATCGACCGATAAACTCATCTTT.

This clone was counted at least ten times. The chain joins TRDV1 to TRDJ1; weak D call: TRDD3 (7 bases). Because TCRdb records no J gene, it was assigned here through a match of the DNA to germline. There are 17 residues in the CDR3. With 4 bases removed from V and 0 bases from J, the gap between germline ends came to 18 bases. Germline CDR1 is TSWWSYY and CDR2 is QGS. CDR3 nucleotides: TGTGCTCTTGGGGTACCTTCCGTACTGGGGTACACCGATAAACTCATCTTT. As protein: CALGVPSVLGYTDKLIF.

In this sample, this clone turned up a few times. A read error likely explains this, since a far larger clone differs by one base. The same CDR3 is also encoded by other DNA sequences in this sample. The chain joins TRDV2 to TRDJ1, with 10 positions matching TRDD3. CDR3 length: 20 residues. Germline CDR1 GEAIGNYY, CDR2 EKD. CDR3 nucleotide sequence: TGTGCCTGTGACCCGGCTTCCTCCTACGGGGGATACGCGTACACCGATAAACTCATCTTC. It specifies CACDPASSYGGYAYTDKLIF.

On this clone: A far more abundant clone sits one base away, making this likely a read error. Different DNA sequences within this sample yield the same CDR3. This chain connects TRDV1 to TRDJ2; 8 bases map to TRDD3. No J segment appears in TCRdb, so it was assigned here by matching the sequence to germline. Germline assignment: CDR1 TSWWSYY and CDR2 QGS. The CDR3 consists of 22 residues. In DNA, the CDR3 is TGTGCTCTTGGGGAACTTAATGGCCTTCTTCTGTACTGGGGGGCCATGACTGCACAACTCTTCTTT. Its protein is CALGELNGLLLYWGAMTAQLFF.

As for this clone: TCRdb's protein for this DNA is that of a much larger clone and differs from the translation at residue 7, likely a read error; the protein shown is the DNA translation. The rearrangement uses TRDV2 and TRDJ1; maybe TRDD3 (5 bases). As TCRdb names no J gene, one was assigned here on the basis of a DNA match to germline. Germline V gene data show CDR1 as GEAIGNYY and CDR2 as EKD. V was trimmed by 0 bases and J by 2 bases, leaving 9 bases between them. The CDR3 sequence is 14 residues long. The CDR3 sequence is CACDTIRGTDKLIF. Here the CDR3 DNA reads TGTGCCTGTGACACCATACGGGGAACCGATAAACTCATCTTT.

A note on this clone: The TCRdb protein comes from a much larger clone and disagrees with this DNA's translation at residue 12, likely due to a read error; the protein given here is derived from the DNA. V usage is TRDV2 and J usage is TRDJ1, with TRDD3 matching 7 bases. The J gene comes from matching the DNA to germline here; TCRdb lacks it. In germline, CDR1 is GEAIGNYY, CDR2 EKD. V shed 1 base and J 3 bases; nucleotides not matched to a gene: 13. This CDR3 is built from 17 residues. CDR3 nucleotide sequence: TGTGCCTGTGACACTCAATACTGGGGCAGAGACGCCGATAAACTCATCTTT. It specifies CACDTQYWGRDADKLIF.

A few counts support this clone. With only one base between it and a far larger clone, this is likely a read error. This same CDR3 is encoded by further DNA sequences in the sample. The chain recombines TRDV2 with TRDJ1; D uncertain. Germline values: CDR1 GEAIGNYY, CDR2 EKD. V lost 1 base and J 0 bases, leaving 11 bases between the germline ends. This CDR3 has 15 residues. The CDR3 loop reads CACDTGEVYTDKLIF. The CDR3 bases are TGTGCCTGTGACACTGGCGAAGTGTACACCGATAAACTCATCTTT.

In this sample, this clone turned up a few times. The protein in TCRdb stems from a much larger clone and differs at residue 14 from this DNA's translation, likely a read error; here the protein is translated from the DNA. V gene TRDV2 combines with J gene TRDJ1; 11 bases fit TRDD3. Here the J gene came from matching the DNA to germline, since TCRdb omits it. V dropped 0 bases and J dropped 0; count of bases not matched to a gene: 17. The CDR3 spans 21 residues. The germline V gene has CDR1 GEAIGNYY and CDR2 EKD. This CDR3 reads CACDTVYGPMGDTSDTDKLIF. CDR3 coding DNA: TGTGCCTGTGACACCGTCTATGGGCCCATGGGGGATACGTCAGACACCGATAAACTCATCTTT.

A remark on this clone: TCRdb records a much larger clone's protein for this DNA, with a difference at residue 4 that likely arises from a read error; the protein given is the translation of the DNA. This sequence joins TRDV2 and TRDJ1; tentative D call: TRDD3 (6 bases). TCRdb records no J gene; here it was assigned by comparing the DNA to germline. Germline CDR1 GEAIGNYY, CDR2 EKD. V was cut by 5 bases and J by 0 bases, with 15 bases left in between. The CDR3 consists of 15 residues. CDR3 residues: CACGTGDLYTDKLIF. CDR3 coding DNA: TGTGCCTGTGGCACGGGGGACCTCTACACCGATAAACTCATCTTT.

This clone turned up a few times. The protein recorded in TCRdb matches a much larger clone and deviates from this DNA's translation at residue 9, suggesting a read error; the protein here is obtained by translating the DNA. The rearrangement uses TRDV3 and TRDJ1, with 10 bases that match TRDD3. The CDR3 consists of 14 residues. Germline values: CDR1 TVYSNPD, CDR2 GDNSRS (reference sequence). Unmatched junction bases numbered 5, after V lost 0 bases and J lost 4 bases. Here the CDR3 DNA reads TGTGCCTTTAGCATTACTGGGGGATGCGATAAACTCATCTTT. It encodes CAFSITGGCDKLIF. The whole variable domain, filled in from reference TRDV3 and TRDJ1, reads CDKVTQSSPDQTVASGSEVVLLCTYDTVYSNPDLFWYRIRPDYSFQFVFYGDNSRSEGADFTQGRFSVKHILTQKAFHLVISPVRTEDSATYYCAFSITGGCDKLIFGKGTRVTVEP.

This clone was seen just once. One junction end disagrees with the germline gene, perhaps due to a read error. This chain connects TRDV2 to TRDJ1, with D perhaps matching TRDD3 (5 bases). TCRdb carries no J gene annotation; the J gene was assigned here by matching the DNA with germline. In germline, CDR1 is GEAIGNYY, CDR2 EKD. The CDR3 sequence is 17 residues long. This CDR3 reads CACDTEQDWGLTDKLIF. CDR3 in DNA: TGTGCCTGCGACACCGAACAGGATTGGGGCCTAACCGATAAACTCATCTTT.

Points on this clone: TCRdb lists the protein of a much larger clone for this DNA, which differs at residue 4, so this is likely a read error; the protein given here is translated from the DNA itself. The chain employs TRDV1 and TRDJ1; TRDD3 aligns across 9 bases. With V trimmed by 7 bases and J by 8 bases, 11 bases remained unmatched. Germline CDR1 TSWWSYY, CDR2 QGS. CDR3 length: 14 residues. CDR3: CALEVQVLGEKLIF. CDR3 coding DNA: TGTGCTCTTGAGGTCCAGGTACTGGGGGAAAAACTCATCTTT.

This clone was counted a few times. This probably arose from a read error, given a far larger clone one base away. Other DNA sequences within the sample encode an identical CDR3. The V and J genes are TRDV1 and TRDJ1; 10 nucleotides line up with TRDD3. This CDR3 is 20 amino acids long. Germline CDR1 reads TSWWSYY; CDR2 reads QGS. The CDR3 DNA is TGTGCTCTTGGGGCTTTCCGGCGGGACTGGGGGATTCCAAGCACCGACAAACTCATCTTT. It is translated as CALGAFRRDWGIPSTDKLIF.

In regard to this clone: TCRdb's listed protein matches a much larger clone and diverges from this DNA's translation at residue 14, likely through a read error; the protein shown comes from the DNA. The gene calls are TRDV1 and TRDJ1; TRDD3 aligns across 9 bases. No J gene is reported in TCRdb; it was inferred here by comparing the DNA with germline. Trimming took 1 base from V and 1 from J; bases not matched to a gene: 22. The CDR3 extends over 22 amino acids. Germline loops: CDR1 TSWWSYY, CDR2 QGS. The CDR3 bases are TGTGCTCTTGGGGAACCCTTCGGGAGATCCTTCTGGGGGATGCGCCCCACCGATAAACTCATCTTT. This codes for CALGEPFGRSFWGMRPTDKLIF.

In this sample, this clone turned up a few times. For this DNA, TCRdb reports the protein of a much larger clone, which diverges at residue 11, most likely from a read error; the protein presented here is translated directly from the DNA. V usage is TRDV2 and J usage is TRDJ3, with 10 nucleotides matching TRDD3. No J gene is reported in TCRdb; it was inferred here by comparing the DNA with germline. The CDR3 contains 24 residues. Germline assignment: CDR1 GEAIGNYY and CDR2 EKD. Unmatched junction bases numbered 24, after V lost 2 bases and J lost 3 bases. The chain's CDR3 is CACDSRRQELPGDTYIWDTRQMFF. Here the CDR3 DNA reads TGTGCCTGTGACAGCAGGCGCCAGGAACTACCGGGGGATACGTACATCTGGGACACCCGACAGATGTTTTTC.

Note on this clone: This probably arose from a read error, given a far larger clone one base away. The same CDR3 also results from other DNA sequences found in this sample. CDR3 region: CAFSPGWGILRPLIF. In DNA, the CDR3 is TGTGCCTTTAGTCCAGGCTGGGGGATACTGAGGCCCCTGATTTTT. The V and J genes are TRDV3 and TRDJ4; TRDD3 aligns across 11 bases. This CDR3 is 15 amino acids long. From germline, CDR1 is TVYSNPD and CDR2 GDNSRS (reference sequence).

This clone has only a few counts. This may be a read error: a much more frequent sequence differs by one nucleotide. V gene TRDV2 combines with J gene TRDJ1, with unresolved D. From germline, CDR1 is GEAIGNYY and CDR2 EKD. The CDR3 totals 14 residues. The CDR3 nucleotides read TGTGCCTGTGACACCGGAACCGGGGCGAGTAAACTCATCTTC. Amino acids: CACDTGTGASKLIF.

The sample holds a few counts of this clone. A far larger clone is one nucleotide away, so this likely arose from a read error. The same CDR3 arises from other DNA sequences in this sample as well. V is TRDV2 and J is TRDJ1; D may be TRDD3 (7 bases). TCRdb records no J gene; here it was assigned by comparing the DNA to germline. The CDR3 runs 17 residues. Germline V CDR1 and CDR2: GEAIGNYY, EKD. The CDR3: CACDKGPTGAYTDKLIF. The DNA of the CDR3 is TGTGCCTGTGACAAAGGTCCTACTGGGGCCTACACCGACAAACTCATCTTT.

This clone came up a few times. A far larger clone is just one base off, so this is likely a read error. Other nucleotide sequences in the sample specify the same CDR3. With the J gene uncalled, the V gene is TRDV1; the DNA was not compared with TRDD3, the D call given in the table. From germline, CDR1 is TSWWSYY and CDR2 QGS. This CDR3 is built from 19 residues. The CDR3 protein is CALAISLPPLGMQGDKLIF. The CDR3 DNA reads TGTGCTCTTGCCATCTCCCTCCCACCTCTGGGGATGCAGGGCGATAAGCTCATCTTT.

This clone was recorded a few times. Since a far larger clone is one base different, this is likely a read error. The sample carries other DNA sequences with the same CDR3. The CDR3 bases are TGTGCCTGTGACAACCGTTACTGGGGGATACGCTGGTCCACCGATAAACTCATCTTT. Its protein product is CACDNRYWGIRWSTDKLIF. The chain carries TRDV2 and TRDJ1; 13 bases fit TRDD3. TCRdb lists no J gene, so it was determined here by aligning the DNA to germline. CDR3 length equals 19 residues. The germline V gene has CDR1 GEAIGNYY and CDR2 EKD. V shed 2 bases, J shed 1 base, and the junction held 12 bases outside the gene matches.

This clone occurred a few times. For this DNA, TCRdb reports the protein of a much larger clone, which diverges at residue 4, most likely from a read error; the protein presented here is translated directly from the DNA. The rearrangement uses TRDV2 and TRDJ3, with 9 positions matching TRDD3. Matching the DNA to germline supplied the J gene, which TCRdb does not give. With V trimmed by 6 bases and J by 1 base, 6 bases remained unmatched. The CDR3 totals 17 residues. Germline values: CDR1 GEAIGNYY, CDR2 EKD. The CDR3 nucleotides read TGTGCCTGTTACTCTACTGGGGGATCCTGGGACACCCGACAGATGTTTTTC. Amino acids: CACYSTGGSWDTRQMFF.

Concerning this clone: TCRdb's listed protein matches a much larger clone and diverges from this DNA's translation at residue 10, likely through a read error; the protein shown comes from the DNA. The CDR3 coding sequence is TGTGCCTGTGACACCGTGTCCTCTCCGGTGTACACCGATAAACTCATCTTT. Its protein is CACDTVSSPVYTDKLIF. The rearrangement uses TRDV2 and TRDJ1; D remains unclear. The V and J ends lost 0 bases and 0 bases respectively, with 16 bases between them. This CDR3 has 17 amino acids. Germline V gene sequence: CDR1 GEAIGNYY, CDR2 EKD.

Worth noting for this clone: TCRdb shows a much larger clone's protein in place of this DNA's translation, and the two differ at residue 7, likely through a read error; the protein shown is translated from the DNA. V gene TRDV1 combines with J gene TRDJ1, with TRDD3 identical over 9 bases. Germline matching of the DNA provided the J gene here, since TCRdb leaves it blank. Germline V gene sequence: CDR1 TSWWSYY, CDR2 QGS. With V trimmed by 4 bases and J by 7 bases, 28 bases remained unmatched. The CDR3 spans 21 residues. The CDR3 region is CALGVRKFPSLLAGGIPKLIF. Written as DNA, the CDR3 is TGTGCTCTTGGGGTACGGAAGTTCCCTAGCCTACTAGCAGGGGGGATACCTAAACTCATCTTT.

In this sample, this clone turned up many times. The chain couples TRDV1 to TRDJ1; 11 bases are shared with TRDD3. CDR1 and CDR2 from the germline V gene are TSWWSYY and QGS. This CDR3 comprises 27 residues. The V gene end was trimmed by 2 bases and the J gene end by 0 bases; junction bases not matched to a gene: 35. The CDR3 bases are TGTGCTCTTGGGGAAACTGGGGCTTCCTACGATTTACTGGGGGATAGCTCTCCCACCCTCAACACCGATAAACTCATCTTT. Protein sequence: CALGETGASYDLLGDSSPTLNTDKLIF.